The clone carrying this T cell receptor (beta chain) has a count of ten or more. Trimming removed 0 bases from V and 3 bases from J, with 9 bases in between. Germline loops: CDR1 SNHLY, CDR2 FYNNEI. The CDR3 has 15 residues. The library attached unique molecular identifiers to individual cDNA molecules. In the source study's methods: Counting gave a median of approximately 96,000 TCRs per sample, with values ranging from about 23,224 to 750,000. TCRdb re-analysed the RACE reads in MiXCR, keeping a single row per CDR3 protein. TCRdb's processing, not the study's, gives the V and J calls here. The sample has tens of thousands of distinct CDR3 sequences, 8.5% to 12% seen once. These data belong to a study of human T cells and chemical hapten exposure. Time point indicated: patch test 2, 6 weeks after DPC sensitization. The treatment denotes: therapeutic diphenylcyclopropenone sensitization with weekly scalp DPC.

The sequenced sample was whole blood, obtained in connection with sensitization to the hapten diphenylcyclopropenone (DPC). The chain joins TRBV2 to TRBJ2-1; TRBD2 might be the D (6 bases). This clonotype was sampled from a woman in her forties or fifties with alopecia areata. Some clones in this sample may be carry-over from other donors' samples. The CDR3 reads CASSEAPGSYNEQFF. The CDR3 bases are TGTGCCAGCAGTGAAGCGCCCGGGAGCTACAATGAGCAGTTCTTC.